Described below is a single TCR beta chain sequence and its context. Antigen: not known. Mismatch with germline at one junction end may stem from a read error. The data stem from a study of yellow fever vaccine responses in identical twins. Study-wide points: Twin vaccine T cell responses reportedly seemed partly convergent, partly personalized.

CDR3 length: 13 residues. Germline CDR1 is MNHEY and CDR2 is SVGAGI. Each CDR3 protein gets one entry after TCRdb re-called the RT-PCR reads with MiXCR. This sample has more than 1,000 distinct CDR3 sequences, with over 75% found just once. Sample: T cells from blood (PBMCs), unsorted or a sorted subset (not recorded which), taken before or after yellow fever vaccination (not recorded which). V gene TRBV6-5 combines with J gene TRBJ1-2; D is uncertain. This receptor was taken from a female donor who received the yellow fever vaccine. The CDR3 is CASSYGSNYGHTF. CDR3 sequence (DNA): TGTGCCAGCAGTTACGGGTCTAACTATGGCCACACCTTC.